This T cell receptor (beta chain) was documented in a study of T cell changes during pregnancy in multiple sclerosis (dated by TCRdb to between 2018 and 2021). Background for the entire study: In women with multiple sclerosis, the researchers looked at how the T cell repertoire shifted as pregnancy progressed.

Libraries were made using the immunoSEQ multiplex PCR assay. TCRdb carries this immuneACCESS record with in-frame sequences only. Its versions omit some clonotypes, under half of them owing to an unresolved V gene in the studies checked, with the rest unexplained. The table for this sample lists tens of thousands of clones; roughly 91% of them were counted only once. Roughly 5.2% of the sample lies in the top ten. Including cysteine and phenylalanine, the CDR3 has 15 amino acids. CDR3 DNA is the only sequence kept; it has 45 bases, read in frame from the first base. V sheds 4 bases and J sheds 5 bases, leaving 18 bases between their ends. CDR1 and CDR2 (SGHRS, YFSETQ) derive from the germline V gene. About this clone: Its specific antigen is unknown. No base qualities exist here, and no much larger clone lies one base off it.

The TCR comes from a female donor with multiple sclerosis, enrolled in a pregnancy study. The chain is assembled from TRBV5-1 and TRBJ1-2; the D gene assignment is ambiguous. The input for sequencing was CD8+ T cells from peripheral blood mononuclear cells, taken before pregnancy. Here is the DNA: TGCGCCAGCAGCCCTGACGATCTCGGACTTTATGGCTACACCTTC. The translation is CASSPDDLGLYGYTF.